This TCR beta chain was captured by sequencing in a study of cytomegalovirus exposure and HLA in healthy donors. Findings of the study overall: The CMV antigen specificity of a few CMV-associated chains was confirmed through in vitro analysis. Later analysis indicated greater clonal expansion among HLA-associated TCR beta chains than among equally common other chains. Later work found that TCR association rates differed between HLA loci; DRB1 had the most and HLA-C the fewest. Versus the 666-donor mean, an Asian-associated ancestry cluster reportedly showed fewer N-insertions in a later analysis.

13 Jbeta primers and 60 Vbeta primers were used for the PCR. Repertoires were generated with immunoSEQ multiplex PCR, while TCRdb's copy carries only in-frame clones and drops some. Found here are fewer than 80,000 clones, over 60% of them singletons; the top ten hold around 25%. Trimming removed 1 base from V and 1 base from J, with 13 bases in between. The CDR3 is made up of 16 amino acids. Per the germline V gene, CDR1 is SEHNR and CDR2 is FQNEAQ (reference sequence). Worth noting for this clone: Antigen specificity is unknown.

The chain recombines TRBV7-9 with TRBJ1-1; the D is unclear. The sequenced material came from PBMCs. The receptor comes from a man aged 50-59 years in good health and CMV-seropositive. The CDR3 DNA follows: TGTGCCAGCAGCTTAGAAAATGGCAGGCAGAACACTGAAGCTTTCTTT. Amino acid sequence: CASSLENGRQNTEAFF.